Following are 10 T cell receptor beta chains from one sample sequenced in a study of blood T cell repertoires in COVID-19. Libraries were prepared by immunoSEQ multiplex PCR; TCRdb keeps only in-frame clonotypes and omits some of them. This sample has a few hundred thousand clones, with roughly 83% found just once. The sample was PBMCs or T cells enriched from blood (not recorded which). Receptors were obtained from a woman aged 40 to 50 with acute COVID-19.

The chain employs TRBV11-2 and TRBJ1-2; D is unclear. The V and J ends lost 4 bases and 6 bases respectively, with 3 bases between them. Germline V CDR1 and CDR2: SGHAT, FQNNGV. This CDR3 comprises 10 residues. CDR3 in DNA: TGTGCCAGCAGCTCGGATGGCTACACCTTC. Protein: CASSSDGYTF.

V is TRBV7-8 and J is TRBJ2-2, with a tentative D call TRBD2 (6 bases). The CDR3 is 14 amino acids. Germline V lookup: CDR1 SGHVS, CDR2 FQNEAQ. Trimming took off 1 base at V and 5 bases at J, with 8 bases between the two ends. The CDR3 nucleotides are TGTGCCAGCAGCTTAGGCCTAGCGACCGGGGAGCTGTTTTTT. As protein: CASSLGLATGELFF.

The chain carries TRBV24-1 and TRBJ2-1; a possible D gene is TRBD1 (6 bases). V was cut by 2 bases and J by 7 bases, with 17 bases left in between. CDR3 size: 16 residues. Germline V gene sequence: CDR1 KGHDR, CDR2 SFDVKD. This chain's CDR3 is CATSDSAWGPGNEQFF. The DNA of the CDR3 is TGTGCCACCAGTGATTCCGCCTGGGGGCCAGGGAATGAGCAGTTCTTC.

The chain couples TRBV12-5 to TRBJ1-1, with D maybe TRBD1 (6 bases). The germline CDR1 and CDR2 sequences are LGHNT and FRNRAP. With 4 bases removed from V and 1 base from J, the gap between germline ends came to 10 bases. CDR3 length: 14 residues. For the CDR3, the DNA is TGTGCTAGTGGTTCGACAGGTTCGAACACTGAAGCTTTCTTT. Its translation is CASGSTGSNTEAFF. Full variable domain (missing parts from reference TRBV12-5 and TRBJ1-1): DARVTQTPRHKVTEMGQEVTMRCQPILGHNTVFWYRQTMMQGLELLAYFRNRAPLDDSGMPKDRFSAEMPDATLATLKIQPSEPRDSAVYFCASGSTGSNTEAFFGQGTRLTVV.

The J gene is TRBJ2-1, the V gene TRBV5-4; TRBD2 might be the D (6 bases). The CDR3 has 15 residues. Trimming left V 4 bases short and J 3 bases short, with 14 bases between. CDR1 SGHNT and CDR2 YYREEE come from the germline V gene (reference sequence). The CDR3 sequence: CASSGRTEVYNEQFF. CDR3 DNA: TGTGCCAGCAGCGGGAGGACGGAAGTCTACAATGAGCAGTTCTTC. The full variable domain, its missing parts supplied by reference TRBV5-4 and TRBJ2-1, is ETGVTQSPTHLIKTRGQQVTLRCSSQSGHNTVSWYQQALGQGPQFIFQYYREEENGRGNFPPRFSGLQFPNYSSELNVNALELDDSALYLCASSGRTEVYNEQFFGPGTRLTVL.

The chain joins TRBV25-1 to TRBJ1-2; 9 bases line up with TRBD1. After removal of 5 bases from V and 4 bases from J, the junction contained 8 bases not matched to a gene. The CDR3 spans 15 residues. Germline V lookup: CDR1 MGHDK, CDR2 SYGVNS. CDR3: CASSQTGGAGYGYTF. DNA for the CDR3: TGTGCCAGCAGTCAAACAGGGGGCGCGGGCTATGGCTACACCTTC.

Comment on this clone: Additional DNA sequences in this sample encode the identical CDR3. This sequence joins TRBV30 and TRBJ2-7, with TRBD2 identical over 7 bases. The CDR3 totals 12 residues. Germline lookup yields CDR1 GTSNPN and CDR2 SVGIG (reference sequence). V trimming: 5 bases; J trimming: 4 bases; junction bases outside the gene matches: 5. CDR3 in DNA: TGTGCCTGGTCTACTAGCGTTTACGAGCAGTACTTC. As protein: CAWSTSVYEQYF. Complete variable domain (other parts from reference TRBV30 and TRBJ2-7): SQTIHQWPATLVQPVGSPLSLECTVEGTSNPNLYWYRQAAGRGLQLLFYSVGIGQISSEVPQNLSASRPQDRQFILSSKKLLLSDSGFYLCAWSTSVYEQYFGPGTRLTVT.

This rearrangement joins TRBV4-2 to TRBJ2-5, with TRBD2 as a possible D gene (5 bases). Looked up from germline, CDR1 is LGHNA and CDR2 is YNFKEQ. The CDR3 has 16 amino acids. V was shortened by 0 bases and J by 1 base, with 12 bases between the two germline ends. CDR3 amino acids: CASSQDNLLAQETQYF. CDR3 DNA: TGTGCCAGCAGCCAAGATAACCTCCTAGCCCAAGAGACCCAGTACTTC.

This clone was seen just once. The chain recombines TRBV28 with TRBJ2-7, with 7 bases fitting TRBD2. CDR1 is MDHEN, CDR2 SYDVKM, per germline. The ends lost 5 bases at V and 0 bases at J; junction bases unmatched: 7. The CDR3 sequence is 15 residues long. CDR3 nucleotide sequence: TGTGCCAGCAGTCCCCGAGGCGGGGGCTCCTACGAGCAGTACTTC. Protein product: CASSPRGGGSYEQYF.

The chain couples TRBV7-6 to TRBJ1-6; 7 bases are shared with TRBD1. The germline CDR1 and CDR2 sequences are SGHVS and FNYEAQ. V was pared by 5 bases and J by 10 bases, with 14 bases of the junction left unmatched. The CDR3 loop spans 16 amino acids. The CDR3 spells CASSVNRGSFGSPLHF. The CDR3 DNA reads TGTGCCAGCAGCGTAAACAGGGGCTCCTTTGGATCACCCCTCCACTTT.